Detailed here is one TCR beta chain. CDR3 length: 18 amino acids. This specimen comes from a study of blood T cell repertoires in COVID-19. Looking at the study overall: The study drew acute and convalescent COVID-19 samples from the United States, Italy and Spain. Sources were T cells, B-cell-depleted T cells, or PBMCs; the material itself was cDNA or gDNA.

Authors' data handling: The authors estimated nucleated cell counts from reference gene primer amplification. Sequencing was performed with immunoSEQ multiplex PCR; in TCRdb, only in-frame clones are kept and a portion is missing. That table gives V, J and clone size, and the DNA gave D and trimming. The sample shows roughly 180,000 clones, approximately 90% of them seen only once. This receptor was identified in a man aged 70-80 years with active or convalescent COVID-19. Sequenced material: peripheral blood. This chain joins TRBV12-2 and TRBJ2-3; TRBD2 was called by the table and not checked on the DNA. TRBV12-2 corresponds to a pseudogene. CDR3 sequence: CASRLEVLAGNYTDTQYF. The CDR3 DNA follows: TGTGCAAGTCGCTTAGAAGTACTAGCGGGGAATTACACAGATACGCAGTATTTT.